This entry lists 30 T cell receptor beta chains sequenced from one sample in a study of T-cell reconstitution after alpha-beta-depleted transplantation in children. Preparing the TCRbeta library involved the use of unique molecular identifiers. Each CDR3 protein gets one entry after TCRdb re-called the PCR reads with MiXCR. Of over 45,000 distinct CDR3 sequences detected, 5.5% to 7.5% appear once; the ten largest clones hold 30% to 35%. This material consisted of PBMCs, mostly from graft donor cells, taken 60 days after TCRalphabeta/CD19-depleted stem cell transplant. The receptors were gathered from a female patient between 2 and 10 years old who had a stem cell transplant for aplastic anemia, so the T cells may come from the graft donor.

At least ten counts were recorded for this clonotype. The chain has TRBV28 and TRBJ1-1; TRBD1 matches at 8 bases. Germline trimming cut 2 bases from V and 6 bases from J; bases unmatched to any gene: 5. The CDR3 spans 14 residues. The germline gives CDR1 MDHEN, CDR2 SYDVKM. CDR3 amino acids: CASSLAGGRAEAFF. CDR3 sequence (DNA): TGTGCCAGCAGTTTAGCAGGGGGCAGGGCTGAAGCTTTCTTT.

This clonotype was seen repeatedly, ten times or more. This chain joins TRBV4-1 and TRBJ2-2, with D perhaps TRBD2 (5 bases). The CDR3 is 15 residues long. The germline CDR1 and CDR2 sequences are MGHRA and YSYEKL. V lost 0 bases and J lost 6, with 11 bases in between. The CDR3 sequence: CASSQEQRSPGELFF. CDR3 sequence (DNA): TGCGCCAGCAGCCAAGAGCAGCGGTCGCCCGGGGAGCTGTTTTTT.

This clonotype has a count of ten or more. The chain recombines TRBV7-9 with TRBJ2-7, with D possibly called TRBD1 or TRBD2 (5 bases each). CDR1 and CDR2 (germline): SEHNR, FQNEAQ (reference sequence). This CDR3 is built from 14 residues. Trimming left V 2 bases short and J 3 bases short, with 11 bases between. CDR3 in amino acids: CASSLTGRGYEQYF. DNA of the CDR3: TGTGCCAGCAGCTTAACAGGACGGGGCTACGAGCAGTACTTC. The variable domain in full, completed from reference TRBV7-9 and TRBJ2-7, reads DTGVSQNPRHKITKRGQNVTFRCDPISEHNRLYWYRQTLGQGPEFLTYFQNEAQLEKSRLLSDRFSAERPKGSFSTLEIQRTEQGDSAMYLCASSLTGRGYEQYFGPGTRLTVT.

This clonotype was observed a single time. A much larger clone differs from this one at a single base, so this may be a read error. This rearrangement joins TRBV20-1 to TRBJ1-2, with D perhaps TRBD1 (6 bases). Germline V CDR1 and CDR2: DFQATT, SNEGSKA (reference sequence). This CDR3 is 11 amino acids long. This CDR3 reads CSATQGYGYPF. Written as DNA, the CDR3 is TGCAGTGCTACACAGGGATATGGCTACCCCTTC.

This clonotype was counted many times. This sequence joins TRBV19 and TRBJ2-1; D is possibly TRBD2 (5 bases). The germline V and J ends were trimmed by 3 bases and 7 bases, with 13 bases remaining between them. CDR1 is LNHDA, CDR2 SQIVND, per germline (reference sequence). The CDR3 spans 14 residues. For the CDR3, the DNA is TGTGCCAGTAGTATTCGCCTAGCCCGTAATGAGCAGTTCTTC. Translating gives CASSIRLARNEQFF.

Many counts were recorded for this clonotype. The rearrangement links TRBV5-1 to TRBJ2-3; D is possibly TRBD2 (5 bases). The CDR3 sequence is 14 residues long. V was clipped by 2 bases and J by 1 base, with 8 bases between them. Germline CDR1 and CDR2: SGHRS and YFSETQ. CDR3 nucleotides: TGCGCCAGCAGCTTCATTAGCGGCACAGATACGCAGTATTTT. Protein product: CASSFISGTDTQYF.

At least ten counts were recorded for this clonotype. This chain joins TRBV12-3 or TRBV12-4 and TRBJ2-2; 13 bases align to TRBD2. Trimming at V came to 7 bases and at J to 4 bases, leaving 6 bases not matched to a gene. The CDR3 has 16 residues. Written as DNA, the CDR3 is TGTGCCAGCACTCGACTAGCGGGAGGACCCACCGGGGAGCTGTTTTTT. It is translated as CASTRLAGGPTGELFF.

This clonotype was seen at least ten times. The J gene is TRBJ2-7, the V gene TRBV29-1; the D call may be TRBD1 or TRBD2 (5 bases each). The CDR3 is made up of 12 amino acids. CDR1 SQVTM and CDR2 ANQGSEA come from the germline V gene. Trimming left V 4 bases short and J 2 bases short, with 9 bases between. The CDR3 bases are TGCAGCGTTGGGGACGGGGCCTACGAGCAGTACTTC. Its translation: CSVGDGAYEQYF.

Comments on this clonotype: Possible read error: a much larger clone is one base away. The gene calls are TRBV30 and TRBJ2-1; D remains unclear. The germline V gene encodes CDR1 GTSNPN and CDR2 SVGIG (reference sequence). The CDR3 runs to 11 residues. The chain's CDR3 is CVWLISHEQFF. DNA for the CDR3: TGTGTCTGGTTGATAAGCCATGAGCAGTTCTTC. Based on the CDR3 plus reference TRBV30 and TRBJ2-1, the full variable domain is SQTIHQWPATLVQPVGSPLSLECTVEGTSNPNLYWYRQAAGRGLQLLFYSVGIGQISSEVPQNLSASRPQDRQFILSSKKLLLSDSGFYLCVWLISHEQFFGPGTRLTVL.

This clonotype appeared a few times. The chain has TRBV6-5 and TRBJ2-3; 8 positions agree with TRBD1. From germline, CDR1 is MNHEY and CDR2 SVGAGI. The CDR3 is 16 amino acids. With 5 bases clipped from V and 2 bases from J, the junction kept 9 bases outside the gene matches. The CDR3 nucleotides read TGTGCCAGCAGTCGACAGCAGGGGGCGTACACAGATACGCAGTATTTT. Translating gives CASSRQQGAYTDTQYF.

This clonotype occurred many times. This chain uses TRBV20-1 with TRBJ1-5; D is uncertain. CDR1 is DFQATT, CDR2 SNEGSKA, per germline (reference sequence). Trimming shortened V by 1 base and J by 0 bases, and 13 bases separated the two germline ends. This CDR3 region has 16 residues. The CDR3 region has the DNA TGCAGTGCTAGAGTCCGCCCTACAGTTAGCAATCAGCCCCAGCATTTT. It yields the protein CSARVRPTVSNQPQHF.

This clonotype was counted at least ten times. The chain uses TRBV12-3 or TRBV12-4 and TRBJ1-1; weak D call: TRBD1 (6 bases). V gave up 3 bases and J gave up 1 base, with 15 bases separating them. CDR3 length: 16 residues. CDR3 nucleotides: TGTGCCAGCAGTTTCGGGGGGCGCATGTCGAACACTGAAGCTTTCTTT. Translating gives CASSFGGRMSNTEAFF.

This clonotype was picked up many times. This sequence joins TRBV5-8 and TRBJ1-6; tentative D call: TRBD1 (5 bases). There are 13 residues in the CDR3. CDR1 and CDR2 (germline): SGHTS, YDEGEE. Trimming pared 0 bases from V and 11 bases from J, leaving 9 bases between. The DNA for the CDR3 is TGTGCCAGCAGCTTGGCAGGGATGCCACCCCTCCACTTT. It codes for CASSLAGMPPLHF. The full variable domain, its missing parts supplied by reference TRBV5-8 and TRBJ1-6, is EAGVTQSPTHLIKTRGQQATLRCSPISGHTSVYWYQQALGLGLQFLLWYDEGEERNRGNFPPRFSGRQFPNYSSELNVNALELEDSALYLCASSLAGMPPLHFGNGTRLTVT.

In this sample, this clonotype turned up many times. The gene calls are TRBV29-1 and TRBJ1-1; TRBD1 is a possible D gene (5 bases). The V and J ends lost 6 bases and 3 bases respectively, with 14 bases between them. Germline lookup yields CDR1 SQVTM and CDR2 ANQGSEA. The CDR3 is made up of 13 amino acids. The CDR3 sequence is CSVQVRRDTEAFF. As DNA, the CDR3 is TGCAGCGTACAGGTTCGGAGGGACACTGAAGCTTTCTTT. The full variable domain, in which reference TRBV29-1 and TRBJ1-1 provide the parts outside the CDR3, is SAVISQKPSRDICQRGTSLTIQCQVDSQVTMMFWYRQQPGQSLTLIATANQGSEATYESGFVIDKFPISRPNLTFSTLTVSNMSPEDSSIYLCSVQVRRDTEAFFGQGTRLTVV.

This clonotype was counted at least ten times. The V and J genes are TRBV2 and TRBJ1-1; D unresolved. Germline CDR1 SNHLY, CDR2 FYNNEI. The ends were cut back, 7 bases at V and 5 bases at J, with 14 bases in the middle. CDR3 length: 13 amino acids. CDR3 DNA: TGTGCCAGCAAAGCGGGTGCGGTGACTGAAGCTTTCTTT. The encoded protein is CASKAGAVTEAFF.

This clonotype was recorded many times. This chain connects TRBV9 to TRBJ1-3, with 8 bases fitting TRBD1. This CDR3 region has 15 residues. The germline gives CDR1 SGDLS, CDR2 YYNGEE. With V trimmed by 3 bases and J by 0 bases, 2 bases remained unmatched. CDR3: CASSARGHSGNTIYF. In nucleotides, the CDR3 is TGTGCCAGCAGCGCCAGGGGGCACTCTGGAAACACCATATATTTT.

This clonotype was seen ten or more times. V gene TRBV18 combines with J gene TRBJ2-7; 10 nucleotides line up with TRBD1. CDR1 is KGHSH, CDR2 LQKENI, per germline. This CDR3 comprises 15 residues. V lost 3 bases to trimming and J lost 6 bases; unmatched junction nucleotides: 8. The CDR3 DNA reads TGTGCCAGCTCACCCAGCCGGGACAGGGGTAGCGAGCAGTACTTC. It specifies CASSPSRDRGSEQYF.

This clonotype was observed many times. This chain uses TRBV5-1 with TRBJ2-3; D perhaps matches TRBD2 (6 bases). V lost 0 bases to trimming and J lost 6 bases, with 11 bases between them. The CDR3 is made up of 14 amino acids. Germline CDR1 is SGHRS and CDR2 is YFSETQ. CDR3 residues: CASSLALAGDTQYF. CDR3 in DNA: TGCGCCAGCAGCTTGGCCTTGGCGGGGGATACGCAGTATTTT.

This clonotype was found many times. The CDR3: CSSRTGGITEAFF. In nucleotides, the CDR3 is TGCAGCTCCCGGACAGGGGGAATCACTGAAGCTTTCTTT. V gene TRBV29-1 combines with J gene TRBJ1-1; 10 bases are a match to TRBD1. V trimming: 8 bases; J trimming: 4 bases; junction bases outside the gene matches: 7. The V gene's germline CDR1 is SQVTM and CDR2 ANQGSEA. CDR3 length: 13 amino acids.

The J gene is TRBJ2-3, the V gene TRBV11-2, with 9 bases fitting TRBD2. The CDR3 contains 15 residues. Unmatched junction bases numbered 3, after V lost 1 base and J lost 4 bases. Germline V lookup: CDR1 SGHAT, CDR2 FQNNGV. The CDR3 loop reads CASSLAGLAADTQYF. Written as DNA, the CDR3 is TGTGCCAGCAGCTTAGCGGGACTAGCAGCAGATACGCAGTATTTT.

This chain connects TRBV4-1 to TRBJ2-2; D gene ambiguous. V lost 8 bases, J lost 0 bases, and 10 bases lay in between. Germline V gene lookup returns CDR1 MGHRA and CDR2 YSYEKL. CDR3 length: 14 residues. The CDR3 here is CASSGQPNTGELFF. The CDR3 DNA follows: TGCGCCAGCTCCGGGCAACCGAACACCGGGGAGCTGTTTTTT.

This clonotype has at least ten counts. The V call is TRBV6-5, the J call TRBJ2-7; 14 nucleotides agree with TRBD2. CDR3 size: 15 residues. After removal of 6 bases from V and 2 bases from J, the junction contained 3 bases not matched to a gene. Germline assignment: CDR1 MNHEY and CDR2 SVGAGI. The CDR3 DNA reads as TGTGCCAGCAGATCGGGACTAGCGGGAGCCTACGAGCAGTACTTC. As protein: CASRSGLAGAYEQYF.

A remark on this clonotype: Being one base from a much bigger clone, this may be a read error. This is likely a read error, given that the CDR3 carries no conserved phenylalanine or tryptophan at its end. CDR3 sequence reads: CASSREGTEAFS. In DNA form, the CDR3 reads TGTGCCAGCAGCAGGGAGGGGACTGAAGCTTTCTCT. The chain carries TRBV7-9 and TRBJ1-1, with D tentatively TRBD1 (5 bases). Trimming took 5 bases from V and 5 from J, leaving 9 bases between them. CDR3 length: 12 amino acids. CDR1 SEHNR and CDR2 FQNEAQ come from the germline V gene (reference sequence).

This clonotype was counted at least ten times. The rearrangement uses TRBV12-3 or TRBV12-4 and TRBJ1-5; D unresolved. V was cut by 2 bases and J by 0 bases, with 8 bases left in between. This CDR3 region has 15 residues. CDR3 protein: CASSLQSLSNQPQHF. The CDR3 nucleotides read TGTGCCAGCAGTTTACAGTCCCTTAGCAATCAGCCCCAGCATTTT.

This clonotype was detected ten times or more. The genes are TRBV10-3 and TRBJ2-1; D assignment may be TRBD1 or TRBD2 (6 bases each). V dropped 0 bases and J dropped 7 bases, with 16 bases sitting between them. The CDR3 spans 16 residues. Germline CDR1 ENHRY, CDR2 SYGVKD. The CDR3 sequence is CAISESPGASRNEQFF. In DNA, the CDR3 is TGTGCCATCAGTGAGTCCCCGGGGGCGAGTCGGAATGAGCAGTTCTTC.

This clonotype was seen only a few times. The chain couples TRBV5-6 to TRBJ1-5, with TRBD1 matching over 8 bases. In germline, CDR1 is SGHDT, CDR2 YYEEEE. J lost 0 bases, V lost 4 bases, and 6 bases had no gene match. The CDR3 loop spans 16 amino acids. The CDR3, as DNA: TGTGCCAGCAGCACCGGGACAGGATATAGCAATCAGCCCCAGCATTTT. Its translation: CASSTGTGYSNQPQHF.

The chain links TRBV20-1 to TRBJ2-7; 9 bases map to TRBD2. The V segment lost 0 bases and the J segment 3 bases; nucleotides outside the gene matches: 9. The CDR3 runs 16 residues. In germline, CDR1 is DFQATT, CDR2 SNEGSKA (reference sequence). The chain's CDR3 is CSARDRQAGGYYEQYF. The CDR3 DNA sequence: TGCAGTGCTAGAGATCGACAGGCGGGGGGGTACTACGAGCAGTACTTC.

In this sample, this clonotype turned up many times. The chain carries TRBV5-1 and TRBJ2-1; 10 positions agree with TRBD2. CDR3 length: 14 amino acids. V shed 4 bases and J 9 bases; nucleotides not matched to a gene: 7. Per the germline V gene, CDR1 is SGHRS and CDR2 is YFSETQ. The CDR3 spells CASSQRGGDREQFF. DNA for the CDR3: TGCGCCAGCAGCCAGCGGGGGGGCGACCGTGAGCAGTTCTTC. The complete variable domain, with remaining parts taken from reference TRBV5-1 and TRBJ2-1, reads KAGVTQTPRYLIKTRGQQVTLSCSPISGHRSVSWYQQTPGQGLQFLFEYFSETQRNKGNFPGRFSGRQFSNSRSEMNVSTLELGDSALYLCASSQRGGDREQFFGPGTRLTVL.

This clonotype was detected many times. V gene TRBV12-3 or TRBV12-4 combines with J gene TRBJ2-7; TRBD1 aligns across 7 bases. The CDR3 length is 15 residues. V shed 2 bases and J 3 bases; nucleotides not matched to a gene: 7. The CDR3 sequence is CASSLSDREGYEQYF. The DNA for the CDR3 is TGTGCCAGCAGTTTAAGCGACAGGGAAGGCTACGAGCAGTACTTC.

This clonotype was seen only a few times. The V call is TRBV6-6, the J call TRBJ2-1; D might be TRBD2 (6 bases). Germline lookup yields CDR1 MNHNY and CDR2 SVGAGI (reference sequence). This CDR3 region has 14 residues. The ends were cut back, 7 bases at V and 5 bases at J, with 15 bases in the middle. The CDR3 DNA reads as TGTGCCAGCATCCAACGGAGGGGCCACAATGAGCAGTTCTTC. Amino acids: CASIQRRGHNEQFF.